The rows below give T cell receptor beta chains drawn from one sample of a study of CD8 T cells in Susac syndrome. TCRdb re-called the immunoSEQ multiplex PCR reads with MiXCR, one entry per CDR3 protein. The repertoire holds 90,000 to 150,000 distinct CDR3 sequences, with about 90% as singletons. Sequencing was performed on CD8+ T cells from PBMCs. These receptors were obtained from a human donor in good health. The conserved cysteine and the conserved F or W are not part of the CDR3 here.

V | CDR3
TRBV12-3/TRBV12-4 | ASSPLGTKQETQY
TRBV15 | ATSRARQGGQPQH
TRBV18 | ASSPFGGGDTEAF
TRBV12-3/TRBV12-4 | ASTQTDTQY
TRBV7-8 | ASSLVRQSTGELF
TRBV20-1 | SARGQERYSNQPQH
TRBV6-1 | ASSEGAGAPHNEQF
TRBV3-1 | ASSHRQGGLYEQY
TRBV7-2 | ASSLSPTVHEQY
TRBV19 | ASSSTGSDYGYT
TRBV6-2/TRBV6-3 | ASVNSGGQETQY
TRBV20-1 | SARAARGGGGYT
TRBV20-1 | SARDRLGTVTYNEQF
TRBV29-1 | SVETNSYEQY
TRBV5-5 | ASSLPGYNSPLH
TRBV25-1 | ACTRDRGDEQF
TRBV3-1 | ASSQALSTGANVLT
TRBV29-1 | SVRTGGTGELF
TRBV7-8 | ASSLVVAGGDTQY
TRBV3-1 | ASSRRQGRNSPLH
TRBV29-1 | SVISGTPNYGYT
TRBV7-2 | ASSLAAGGGGTQY
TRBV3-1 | ASSQGWSSGRLYNEQF
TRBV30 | AWVRQGFPGDTIY
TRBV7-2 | ASEPGGSGEQY
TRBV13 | ASSAQGMNTEAF
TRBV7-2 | ASSEQGSYGYT
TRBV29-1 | SVGGPRETQY
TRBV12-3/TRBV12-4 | ASSGTVIEQF
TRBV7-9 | ASSTSGTVRD
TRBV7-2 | ASSSDIGGYT
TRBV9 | ASSVDLAGGALGEQY
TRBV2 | AGQRGMGEKLF
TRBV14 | ASSQGFRQGRIWIKGENIQY
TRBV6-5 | ASHFGGSNSPLH
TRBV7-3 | ASSLMLGGPSGELF
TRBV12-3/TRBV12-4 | ASSLSQGGNTEAF
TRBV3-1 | ASSKDGGRVTEAF
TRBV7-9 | ASSLAGGTGANVLT
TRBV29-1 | SGGVSSYNEQF
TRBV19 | ASSIDLGIQPQH
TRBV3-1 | ASSQDQAGYEQY
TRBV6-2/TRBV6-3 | ASSYSRLEGPYNEQF
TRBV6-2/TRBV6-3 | ASSYGATEAF
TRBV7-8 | ASSLGGSHNYGYT
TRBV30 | AWSAGGQGAYQPQH
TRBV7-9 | ASSSGREQF
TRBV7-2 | ASSLAGRRF
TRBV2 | ASRGAEQF
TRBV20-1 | SARGGNTEAF
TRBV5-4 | ASSLEGRVTGELF
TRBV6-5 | ASRAPSTGRYEQY
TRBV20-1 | SARDRSGGLYEQY
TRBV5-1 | ASSPGAGTDTQY
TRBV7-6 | ASTPLSGSFNEQF